Sequencing of this T cell receptor beta chain was carried out in a study of regulatory T cells in long-lasting Graves disease. CDR1 and CDR2 (germline): SEHNR, FQNEAQ (reference sequence). V lost 4 bases, J lost 7 bases, and 8 bases stayed unmatched. This CDR3 region has 15 residues. Arm-PCR of CDR3 regions and iRepertoire HTBI primers were used to build TCR beta libraries. TCRdb redid the calling of the multiplex PCR reads with MiXCR, one entry per CDR3 protein. Here the sample spans more than 350,000 distinct CDR3 sequences, around 20% being singletons. Sample time point: persistent/refractory GD, antithyroid drugs over 5 years with positive TRAb. The TCR library was made from RNA that had been extracted from PBMCs in TRIzol.

This material consisted of peripheral blood mononuclear cells (PBMCs), taken when the disease was refractory, from a patient treated with antithyroid drugs. V and J are TRBV7-9 and TRBJ2-2, with 8 bases lining up with TRBD2. The TCR originated in a female donor with Graves disease. The CDR3 here is CASSSRTSYLGELFF. The CDR3 DNA reads as TGTGCCAGCAGCTCGCGGACTAGCTACCTCGGGGAGCTGTTTTTT.